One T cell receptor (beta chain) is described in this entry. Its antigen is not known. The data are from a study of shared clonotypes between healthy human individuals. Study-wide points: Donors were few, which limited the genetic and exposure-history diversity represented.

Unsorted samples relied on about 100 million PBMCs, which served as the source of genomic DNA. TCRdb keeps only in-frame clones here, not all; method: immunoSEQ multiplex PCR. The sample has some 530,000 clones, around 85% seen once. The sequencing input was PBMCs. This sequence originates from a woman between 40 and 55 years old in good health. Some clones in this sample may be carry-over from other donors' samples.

The CDR3 is CASRPGFGRDTEAFF. The CDR3 DNA is TGTGCCAGCAGACCAGGGTTTGGCAGAGACACTGAAGCTTTCTTT. The rearrangement uses TRBV7-2 and TRBJ1-1, with D maybe TRBD1 (5 bases). Trimming stripped 6 bases from V and 3 bases from J, with 17 bases between. Looked up from germline, CDR1 is SGHTA and CDR2 is FQGNSA. The CDR3 runs 15 residues.